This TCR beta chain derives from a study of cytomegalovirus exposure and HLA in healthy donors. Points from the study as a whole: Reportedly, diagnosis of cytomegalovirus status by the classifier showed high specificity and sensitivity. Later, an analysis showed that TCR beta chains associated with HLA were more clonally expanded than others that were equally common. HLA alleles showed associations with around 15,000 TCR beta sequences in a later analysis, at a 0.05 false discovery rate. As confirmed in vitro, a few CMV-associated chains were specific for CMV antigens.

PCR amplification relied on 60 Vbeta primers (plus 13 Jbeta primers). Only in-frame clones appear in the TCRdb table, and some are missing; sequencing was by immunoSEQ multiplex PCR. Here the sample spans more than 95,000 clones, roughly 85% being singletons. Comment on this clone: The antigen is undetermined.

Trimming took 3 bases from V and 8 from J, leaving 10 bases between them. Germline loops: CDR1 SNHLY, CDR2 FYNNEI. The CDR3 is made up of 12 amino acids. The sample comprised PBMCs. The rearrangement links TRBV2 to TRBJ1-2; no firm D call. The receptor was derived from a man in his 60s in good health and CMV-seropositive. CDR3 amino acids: CASSDEGWGYTF. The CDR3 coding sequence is TGTGCCAGCAGTGACGAGGGCTGGGGCTACACCTTC.